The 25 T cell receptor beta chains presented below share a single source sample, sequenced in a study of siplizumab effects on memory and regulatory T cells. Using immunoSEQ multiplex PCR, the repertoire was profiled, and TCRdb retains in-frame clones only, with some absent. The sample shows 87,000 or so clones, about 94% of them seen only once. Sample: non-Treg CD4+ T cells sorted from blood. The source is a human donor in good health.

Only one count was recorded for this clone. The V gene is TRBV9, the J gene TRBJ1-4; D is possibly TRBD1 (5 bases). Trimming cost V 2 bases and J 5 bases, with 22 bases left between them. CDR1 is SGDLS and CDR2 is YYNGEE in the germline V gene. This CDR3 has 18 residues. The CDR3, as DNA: TGTGCCAGCAGCGTTGGGCTAATGGCCAACCGGGGGAATGAAAAACTGTTTTTT. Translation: CASSVGLMANRGNEKLFF.

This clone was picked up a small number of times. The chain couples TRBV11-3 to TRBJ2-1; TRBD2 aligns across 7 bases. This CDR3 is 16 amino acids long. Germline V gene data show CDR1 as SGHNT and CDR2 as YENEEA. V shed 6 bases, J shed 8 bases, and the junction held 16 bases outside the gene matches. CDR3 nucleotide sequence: TGTGCCAGCAGTTTTACCCCTCGCGGGAGTATCCATGAGCAGTTCTTC. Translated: CASSFTPRGSIHEQFF. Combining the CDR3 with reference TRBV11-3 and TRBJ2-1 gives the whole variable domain EAGVVQSPRYKIIEKKQPVAFWCNPISGHNTLYWYLQNLGQGPELLIRYENEEAVDDSQLPKDRFSAERLKGVDSTLKIQPAELGDSAVYLCASSFTPRGSIHEQFFGPGTRLTVL.

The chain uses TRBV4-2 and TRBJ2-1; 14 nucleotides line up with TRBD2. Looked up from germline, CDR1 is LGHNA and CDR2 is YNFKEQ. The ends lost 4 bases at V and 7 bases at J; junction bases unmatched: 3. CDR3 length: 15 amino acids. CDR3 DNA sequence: TGTGCCAGCAGCCCGGGACTAGCGGGAGATAATGAGCAGTTCTTC. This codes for CASSPGLAGDNEQFF.

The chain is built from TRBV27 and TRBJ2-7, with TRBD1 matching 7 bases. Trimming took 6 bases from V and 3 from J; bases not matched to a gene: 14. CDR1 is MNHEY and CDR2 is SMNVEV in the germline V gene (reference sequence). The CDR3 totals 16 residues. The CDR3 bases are TGTGCCAGCAGGGGCCTCCGGGACAGCACCTACTACGAGCAGTACTTC. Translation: CASRGLRDSTYYEQYF.

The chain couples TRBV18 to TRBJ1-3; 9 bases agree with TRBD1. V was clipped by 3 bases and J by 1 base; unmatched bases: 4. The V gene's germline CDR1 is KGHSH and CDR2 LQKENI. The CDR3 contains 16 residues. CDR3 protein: CASSPPGTGSGNTIYF. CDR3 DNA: TGTGCCAGCTCACCCCCCGGGACAGGGTCTGGAAACACCATATATTTT. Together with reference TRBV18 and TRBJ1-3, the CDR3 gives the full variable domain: NAGVMQNPRHLVRRRGQEARLRCSPMKGHSHVYWYRQLPEEGLKFMVYLQKENIIDESGMPKERFSAEFPKEGPSILRIQQVVRGDSAAYFCASSPPGTGSGNTIYFGEGSWLTVV.

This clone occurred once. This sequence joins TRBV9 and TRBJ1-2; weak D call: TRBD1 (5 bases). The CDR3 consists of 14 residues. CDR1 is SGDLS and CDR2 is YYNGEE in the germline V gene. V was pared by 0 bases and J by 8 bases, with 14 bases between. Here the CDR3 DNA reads TGTGCCAGCAGCGTAGGAGGGTCTTCAGGGGGCTACACCTTC. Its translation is CASSVGGSSGGYTF.

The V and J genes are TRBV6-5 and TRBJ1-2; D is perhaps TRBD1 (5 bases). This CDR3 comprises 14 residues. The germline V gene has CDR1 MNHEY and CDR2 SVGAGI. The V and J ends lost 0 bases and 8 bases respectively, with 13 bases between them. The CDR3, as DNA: TGTGCCAGCAGTTACTCAGGGACCACCAAGGGCTACACCTTC. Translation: CASSYSGTTKGYTF.

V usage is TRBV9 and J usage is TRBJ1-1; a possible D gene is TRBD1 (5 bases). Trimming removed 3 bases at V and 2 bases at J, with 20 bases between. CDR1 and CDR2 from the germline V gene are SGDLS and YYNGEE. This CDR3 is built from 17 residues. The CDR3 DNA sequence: TGTGCCAGCAGCGCCAGAATCGGGACTAGTAAAAACACTGAAGCTTTCTTT. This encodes CASSARIGTSKNTEAFF.

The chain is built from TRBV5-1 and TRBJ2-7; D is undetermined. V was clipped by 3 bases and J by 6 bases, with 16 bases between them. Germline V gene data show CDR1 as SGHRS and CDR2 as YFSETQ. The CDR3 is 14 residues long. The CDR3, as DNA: TGCGCCAGCAGCTCGAACCTAGGATCGAGCGAGCAGTACTTC. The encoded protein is CASSSNLGSSEQYF.

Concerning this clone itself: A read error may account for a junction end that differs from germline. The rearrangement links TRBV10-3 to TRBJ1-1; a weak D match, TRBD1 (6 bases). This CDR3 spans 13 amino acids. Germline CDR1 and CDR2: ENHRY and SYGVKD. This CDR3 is CAIMRTADTEAFF. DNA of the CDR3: TGTGCTATCATGCGGACAGCGGACACTGAAGCTTTCTTT.

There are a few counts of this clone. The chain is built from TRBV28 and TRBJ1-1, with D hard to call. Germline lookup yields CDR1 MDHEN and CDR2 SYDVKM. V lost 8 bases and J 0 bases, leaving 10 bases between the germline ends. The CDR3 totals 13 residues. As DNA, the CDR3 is TGTGCCAGCTCGATTACACTGAACACTGAAGCTTTCTTT. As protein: CASSITLNTEAFF.

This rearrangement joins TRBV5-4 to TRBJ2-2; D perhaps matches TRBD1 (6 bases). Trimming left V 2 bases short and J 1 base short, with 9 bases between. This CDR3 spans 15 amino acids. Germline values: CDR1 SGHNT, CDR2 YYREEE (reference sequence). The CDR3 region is CASSFVGQNTGELFF. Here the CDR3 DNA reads TGTGCCAGCAGCTTCGTGGGACAGAACACCGGGGAGCTGTTTTTT.

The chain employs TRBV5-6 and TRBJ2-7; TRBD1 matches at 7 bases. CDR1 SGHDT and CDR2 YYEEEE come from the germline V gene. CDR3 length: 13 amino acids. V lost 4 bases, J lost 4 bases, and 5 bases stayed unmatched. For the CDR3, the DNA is TGTGCCAGCAGCACCGGGACAGAATACGAGCAGTACTTC. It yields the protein CASSTGTEYEQYF. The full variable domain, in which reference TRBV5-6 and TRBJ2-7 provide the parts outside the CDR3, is DAGVTQSPTHLIKTRGQQVTLRCSPKSGHDTVSWYQQALGQGPQFIFQYYEEEERQRGNFPDRFSGHQFPNYSSELNVNALLLGDSALYLCASSTGTEYEQYFGPGTRLTVT.

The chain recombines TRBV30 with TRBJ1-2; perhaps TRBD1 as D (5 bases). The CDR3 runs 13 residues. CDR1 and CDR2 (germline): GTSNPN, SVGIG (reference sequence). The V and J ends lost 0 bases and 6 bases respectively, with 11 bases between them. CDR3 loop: CAWSVLGVHGYTF. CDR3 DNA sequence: TGTGCCTGGAGTGTACTGGGGGTTCATGGCTACACCTTC.

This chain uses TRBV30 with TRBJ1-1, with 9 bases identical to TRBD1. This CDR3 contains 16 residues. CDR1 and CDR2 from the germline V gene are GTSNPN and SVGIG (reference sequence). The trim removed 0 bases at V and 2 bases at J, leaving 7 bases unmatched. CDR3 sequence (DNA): TGTGCCTGGAGTGTCCCTCGTACAGGGGGCAACACTGAAGCTTTCTTT. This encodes CAWSVPRTGGNTEAFF.

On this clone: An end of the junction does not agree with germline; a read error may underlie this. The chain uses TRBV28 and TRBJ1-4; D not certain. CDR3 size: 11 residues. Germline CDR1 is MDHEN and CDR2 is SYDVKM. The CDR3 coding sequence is TGTGCCAGCAGCTTAGGACTACAAGCCCATTTT. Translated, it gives CASSLGLQAHF.

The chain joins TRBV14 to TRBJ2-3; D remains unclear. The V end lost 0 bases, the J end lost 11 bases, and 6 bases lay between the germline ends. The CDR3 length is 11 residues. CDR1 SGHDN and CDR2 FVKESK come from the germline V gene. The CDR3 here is CASSQDRWQYF. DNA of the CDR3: TGTGCCAGCAGCCAAGACCGATGGCAGTATTTT.

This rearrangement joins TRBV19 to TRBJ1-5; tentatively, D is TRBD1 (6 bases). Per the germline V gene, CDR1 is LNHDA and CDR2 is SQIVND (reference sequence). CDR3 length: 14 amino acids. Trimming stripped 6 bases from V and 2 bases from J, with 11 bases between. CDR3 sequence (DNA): TGTGCCAGTAGACAGGGAGGTGGCAATCAGCCCCAGCATTTT. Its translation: CASRQGGGNQPQHF. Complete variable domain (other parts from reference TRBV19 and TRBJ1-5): DGGITQSPKYLFRKEGQNVTLSCEQNLNHDAMYWYRQDPGQGLRLIYYSQIVNDFQKGDIAEGYSVSREKKESFPLTVTSAQKNPTAFYLCASRQGGGNQPQHFGDGTRLSIL.

For the CDR3, the DNA is TGCGCCAGCAGCCGTAACGGTGGACAGGGGGACATGATTGCTTTCTTT. Translated, it gives CASSRNGGQGDMIAFF. The genes are TRBV5-1 and TRBJ1-1; 10 nucleotides line up with TRBD1. The CDR3 length is 16 residues. CDR1 and CDR2 from the germline V gene are SGHRS and YFSETQ. Trimming at V came to 4 bases and at J to 11 bases, leaving 17 bases not matched to a gene.

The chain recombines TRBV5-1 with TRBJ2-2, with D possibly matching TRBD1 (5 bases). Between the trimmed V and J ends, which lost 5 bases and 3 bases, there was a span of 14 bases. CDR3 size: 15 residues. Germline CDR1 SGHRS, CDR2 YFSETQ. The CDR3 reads CASRDVLTDTGELFF. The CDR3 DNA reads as TGCGCCAGCAGGGACGTTTTGACAGACACCGGGGAGCTGTTTTTT. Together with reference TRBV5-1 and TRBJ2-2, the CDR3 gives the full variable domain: KAGVTQTPRYLIKTRGQQVTLSCSPISGHRSVSWYQQTPGQGLQFLFEYFSETQRNKGNFPGRFSGRQFSNSRSEMNVSTLELGDSALYLCASRDVLTDTGELFFGEGSRLTVL.

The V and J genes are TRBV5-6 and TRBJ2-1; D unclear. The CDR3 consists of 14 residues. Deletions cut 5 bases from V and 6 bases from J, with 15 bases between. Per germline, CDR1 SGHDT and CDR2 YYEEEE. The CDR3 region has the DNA TGTGCCAGCAGTTTCACTGGTCAGTCCAATGAGCAGTTCTTC. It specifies CASSFTGQSNEQFF.

The CDR3 loop reads CASTRDTEAFF. CDR3 DNA sequence: TGTGCCAGCACGCGGGACACTGAAGCTTTCTTT. The chain has TRBV6-1 and TRBJ1-1, with unresolved D. The CDR3 contains 11 residues. The V and J ends lost 7 bases and 3 bases respectively, with 6 bases between them. CDR1 is MNHNS and CDR2 is SASEGT in the germline V gene.

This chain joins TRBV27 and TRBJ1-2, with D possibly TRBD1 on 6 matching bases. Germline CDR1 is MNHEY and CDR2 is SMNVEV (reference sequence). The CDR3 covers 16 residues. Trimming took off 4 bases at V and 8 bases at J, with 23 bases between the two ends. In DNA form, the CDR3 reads TGTGCCAGCAGTTCTTCAACGCCTTGGGGGGCTCGGGGCTACACCTTC. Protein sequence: CASSSSTPWGARGYTF.

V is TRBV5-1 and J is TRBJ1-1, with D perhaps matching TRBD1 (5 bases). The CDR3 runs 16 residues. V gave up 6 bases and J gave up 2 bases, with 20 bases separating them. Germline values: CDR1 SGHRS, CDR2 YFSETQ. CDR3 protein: CASNPQAGSTNTEAFF. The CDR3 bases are TGCGCCAGCAACCCCCAGGCAGGGAGCACCAACACTGAAGCTTTCTTT. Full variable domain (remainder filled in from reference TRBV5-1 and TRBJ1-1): KAGVTQTPRYLIKTRGQQVTLSCSPISGHRSVSWYQQTPGQGLQFLFEYFSETQRNKGNFPGRFSGRQFSNSRSEMNVSTLELGDSALYLCASNPQAGSTNTEAFFGQGTRLTVV.

The CDR3 DNA is TGCAGTGCGGGGACGGACGAGCAGTACTTC. This codes for CSAGTDEQYF. This chain connects TRBV20-1 to TRBJ2-7, with D perhaps given as TRBD1 or TRBD2 (5 bases each). This CDR3 contains 10 residues. The germline V gene has CDR1 DFQATT and CDR2 SNEGSKA (reference sequence). Trimming took 6 bases from V and 5 from J, leaving 8 bases between them.